Here is one T cell receptor beta chain with its context. No antigen is known for it. Germline CDR1 reads SGHRS; CDR2 reads YFSETQ. The CDR3 spans 19 residues. The sample originates from a study of shared clonotypes between healthy human individuals. Findings and limits, study-wide: In contrast to clonotypes shared by all four donors, non-shared clonotypes had lower generation probabilities.

Donors were Caucasian adults residing in Nashville, Tennessee, USA. Division of CD4+ cells produced a CD45RA+ naive subset and a CD45RA-negative memory subset. Using immunoSEQ multiplex PCR, the repertoire was profiled, and TCRdb retains in-frame clones only, with some absent. The data hold around 200,000 clones, with approximately 60% observed a single time. The J gene is TRBJ2-7, the V gene TRBV5-1, with TRBD2 identical over 14 bases. The J call may be wrong; the DNA end is better matched by TRBJ2-1. The TCR originated in a man younger than 40 in good health. Sequencing input: memory CD4+ T cells sorted from blood. Subset indicated: CD45RA-negative fraction. The CDR3 loop reads CASSGRLAGGGSSYNEQFF. In DNA, the CDR3 is TGCGCCAGCAGCGGAAGACTAGCGGGAGGGGGTAGCTCCTACAATGAGCAGTTCTTC.